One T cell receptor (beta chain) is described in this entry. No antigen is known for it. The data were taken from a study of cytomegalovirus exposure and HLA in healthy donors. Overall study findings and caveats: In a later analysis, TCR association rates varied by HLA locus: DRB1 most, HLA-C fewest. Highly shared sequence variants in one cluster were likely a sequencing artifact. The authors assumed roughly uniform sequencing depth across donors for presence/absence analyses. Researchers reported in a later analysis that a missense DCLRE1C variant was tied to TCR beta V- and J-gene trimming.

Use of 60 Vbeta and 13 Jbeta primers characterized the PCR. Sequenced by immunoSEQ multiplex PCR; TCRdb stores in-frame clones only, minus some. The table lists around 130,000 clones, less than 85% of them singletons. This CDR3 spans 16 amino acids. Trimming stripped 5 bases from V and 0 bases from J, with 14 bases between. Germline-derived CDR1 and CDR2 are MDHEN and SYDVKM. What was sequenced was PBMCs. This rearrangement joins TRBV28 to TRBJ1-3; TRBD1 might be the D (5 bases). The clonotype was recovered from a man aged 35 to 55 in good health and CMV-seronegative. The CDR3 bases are TGTGCCAGCAGTGCCTTGGACACGCACTCTGGAAACACCATATATTTT. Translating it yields CASSALDTHSGNTIYF.